This is a list of T cell receptor beta chains from one sample in a study of regulatory and conventional T cells in RAG deficiency. Generated by immunoSEQ multiplex PCR, the TCRdb table keeps only in-frame clones and is missing some. The sample carries some 21,000 clones, more than 85% recorded once. The data were also submitted as part of a second study, on regulatory T cells.

Sequencing was carried out using CD4+ T cells sorted from blood. All receptors derive from a human donor in good health. The CDR3 runs from the conserved cysteine through the conserved F or W. A D gene is named only where the DNA matches it firmly. Clone size, where shown, is once, few, many, or a class for clones that have expanded.

J gene: TRBJ2-6
clone size: -
D gene: -
V gene: TRBV2
CDR3 protein: CASTSGTSGANVLTF
CDR3 DNA: TGTGCCAGCACTTCGGGCACCTCTGGGGCCAACGTCCTGACTTTC

J gene: TRBJ2-7
clone size: -
D gene: -
V gene: TRBV18
CDR3 protein: CASSPKQRSYEQYF
CDR3 DNA: TGTGCCAGCTCACCGAAACAGCGCTCCTACGAGCAGTACTTC

J gene: TRBJ1-2
clone size: -
D gene: TRBD1
V gene: TRBV18
CDR3 protein: CASSPGQGWDF
CDR3 DNA: TGTGCCAGCTCACCCGGACAGGGTTGGGACTTC

J gene: TRBJ1-1
clone size: -
D gene: -
V gene: TRBV28
CDR3 protein: CASSFWGGNTEAFF
CDR3 DNA: TGTGCCAGCAGTTTTTGGGGGGGGAACACTGAAGCTTTCTTT

J gene: TRBJ1-5
clone size: -
D gene: -
V gene: TRBV6-1
CDR3 protein: CASSVGDVVSRYSNQPQHF
CDR3 DNA: TGTGCCAGCAGTGTGGGGGACGTGGTATCCCGGTATAGCAATCAGCCCCAGCATTTT

J gene: TRBJ1-1
clone size: -
D gene: -
V gene: TRBV11-1
CDR3 protein: CASSPTVHPNTEAFF
CDR3 DNA: TGTGCCAGCAGCCCCACGGTTCACCCAAACACTGAAGCTTTCTTT

J gene: TRBJ2-5
clone size: -
D gene: TRBD1
V gene: TRBV6-1
CDR3 protein: CASTGQGKGQETQYF
CDR3 DNA: TGTGCCAGCACCGGACAGGGGAAAGGCCAAGAGACCCAGTACTTC

J gene: TRBJ1-1
clone size: -
D gene: -
V gene: TRBV6-1
CDR3 protein: CASSQSGVEAFF
CDR3 DNA: TGTGCCAGCAGTCAATCAGGGGTTGAAGCTTTCTTT

J gene: TRBJ1-5
clone size: -
D gene: -
V gene: TRBV5-5
CDR3 protein: CASSAGYWDQPQHF
CDR3 DNA: TGTGCCAGCAGCGCAGGGTATTGGGATCAGCCCCAGCATTTT

J gene: TRBJ1-1
clone size: once
D gene: TRBD1
V gene: TRBV18
CDR3 protein: CASSPATGLRNTEAFF
CDR3 DNA: TGTGCCAGCTCACCGGCGACAGGGCTTCGGAACACTGAAGCTTTCTTT

J gene: TRBJ2-5
clone size: -
D gene: TRBD2
V gene: TRBV6-6
CDR3 protein: CASSPLTSGQETQYF
CDR3 DNA: TGTGCCAGCAGTCCCCTTACTAGCGGCCAAGAGACCCAGTACTTC

J gene: TRBJ2-7
clone size: -
D gene: TRBD1
V gene: TRBV9
CDR3 protein: CASSEADRVYEQYF
CDR3 DNA: TGTGCCAGCAGCGAGGCGGACAGGGTCTACGAGCAGTACTTC

J gene: TRBJ2-1
clone size: -
D gene: TRBD1
V gene: TRBV5-1
CDR3 protein: CASSLDPPGQGTGGNEQFF
CDR3 DNA: TGCGCCAGCAGCTTGGACCCACCGGGACAGGGGACGGGGGGCAATGAGCAGTTCTTC

J gene: TRBJ2-6
clone size: -
D gene: -
V gene: TRBV10-2
CDR3 protein: CASSEYAASGANVLTF
CDR3 DNA: TGCGCCAGCAGTGAGTATGCGGCATCTGGGGCCAACGTCCTGACTTTC

J gene: TRBJ1-1
clone size: -
D gene: -
V gene: TRBV2
CDR3 protein: CASSRVNTEAFF
CDR3 DNA: TGTGCCAGCAGTCGGGTGAACACTGAAGCTTTCTTT

J gene: TRBJ1-1
clone size: -
D gene: TRBD1
V gene: TRBV4-1
CDR3 protein: CASSPLTGVPDHRSAFF
CDR3 DNA: TGCGCCAGCAGCCCCTTAACAGGGGTCCCGGATCATAGGTCTGCTTTCTTT

J gene: TRBJ2-1
clone size: -
D gene: TRBD2
V gene: TRBV29-1
CDR3 protein: CSASGGLARYNEQFF
CDR3 DNA: TGCAGCGCCTCCGGGGGACTAGCTCGCTACAATGAGCAGTTCTTC

J gene: TRBJ1-5
clone size: -
D gene: TRBD1
V gene: TRBV19
CDR3 protein: CASSSPGQGLSSTQPQHF
CDR3 DNA: TGTGCCAGTAGTAGCCCCGGACAGGGGTTATCCTCAACGCAGCCCCAGCATTTT

J gene: TRBJ2-7
clone size: -
D gene: TRBD1
V gene: TRBV7-6
CDR3 protein: CASSRGQASYEQYF
CDR3 DNA: TGTGCCAGCAGCCGGGGACAGGCCTCCTACGAGCAGTACTTC

J gene: TRBJ2-2
clone size: -
D gene: TRBD2
V gene: TRBV6-1
CDR3 protein: CASSEWGGDPTGELFF
CDR3 DNA: TGTGCCAGCAGTGAATGGGGAGGGGACCCCACCGGGGAGCTGTTTTTT

J gene: TRBJ2-7
clone size: -
D gene: TRBD1
V gene: TRBV6-5
CDR3 protein: CASSYSSGQGYEQYF
CDR3 DNA: TGTGCCAGCAGTTACTCGTCGGGACAGGGCTACGAGCAGTACTTC

J gene: TRBJ2-7
clone size: once
D gene: TRBD1
V gene: TRBV7-9
CDR3 protein: CASSLPPGQNYEQYF
CDR3 DNA: TGTGCCAGCAGCTTACCTCCGGGACAGAACTACGAGCAGTACTTC

J gene: TRBJ2-7
clone size: once
D gene: -
V gene: TRBV10-3
CDR3 protein: CAISGVAGAMKGIYEQYF
CDR3 DNA: TGTGCCATCAGTGGTGTGGCAGGGGCGATGAAGGGTATCTACGAGCAGTACTTC

J gene: TRBJ1-1
clone size: -
D gene: -
V gene: TRBV2
CDR3 protein: CASSVSFGNTEAFF
CDR3 DNA: TGTGCCAGCAGTGTGTCTTTTGGGAACACTGAAGCTTTCTTT

J gene: TRBJ1-6
clone size: few
D gene: TRBD1
V gene: TRBV19
CDR3 protein: CASSSDRGRSPLHF
CDR3 DNA: TGTGCCAGTAGTAGTGACAGGGGTAGGTCACCCCTCCACTTT

J gene: TRBJ2-1
clone size: -
D gene: TRBD2
V gene: TRBV7-9
CDR3 protein: CASSPRTSGGRDEQFF
CDR3 DNA: TGTGCCAGCAGCCCGAGGACTAGCGGGGGTAGGGATGAGCAGTTCTTC

J gene: TRBJ1-5
clone size: -
D gene: -
V gene: TRBV5-8
CDR3 protein: CASSWTGTLNQPQHF
CDR3 DNA: TGTGCCAGCAGCTGGACCGGGACCCTAAATCAGCCCCAGCATTTT

J gene: TRBJ2-5
clone size: -
D gene: TRBD1
V gene: TRBV30
CDR3 protein: CAWAGGGETQYF
CDR3 DNA: TGTGCCTGGGCAGGGGGCGGGGAGACCCAGTACTTC

J gene: TRBJ1-1
clone size: -
D gene: TRBD1
V gene: TRBV7-9
CDR3 protein: CASSSYDRGNTEAFF
CDR3 DNA: TGTGCCAGCAGCTCCTATGACAGGGGGAACACTGAAGCTTTCTTT

J gene: TRBJ1-2
clone size: once
D gene: -
V gene: TRBV5-1
CDR3 protein: CASSQGGSNYGYTF
CDR3 DNA: TGCGCCAGCAGTCAAGGGGGGAGCAACTATGGCTACACCTTC

J gene: TRBJ1-5
clone size: -
D gene: TRBD1
V gene: TRBV6-6
CDR3 protein: CASSLGQTSNQPQHF
CDR3 DNA: TGTGCCAGCAGTTTGGGACAGACTAGCAATCAGCCCCAGCATTTT

J gene: TRBJ2-5
clone size: -
D gene: -
V gene: TRBV5-1
CDR3 protein: CASSLLEETQYF
CDR3 DNA: TGCGCCAGCAGCTTGTTAGAGGAGACCCAGTACTTC

J gene: TRBJ2-7
clone size: -
D gene: -
V gene: TRBV6-1
CDR3 protein: CAIRPLGVGHEQYF
CDR3 DNA: TGTGCCATTCGTCCCCTGGGCGTGGGGCACGAGCAGTACTTC

J gene: TRBJ1-6
clone size: -
D gene: -
V gene: TRBV13
CDR3 protein: CASRLTLSSSPLHF
CDR3 DNA: TGTGCCAGCAGGTTAACATTATCCAGTTCACCCCTCCACTTT

J gene: TRBJ1-5
clone size: -
D gene: -
V gene: TRBV5-5
CDR3 protein: CASSRQINQPQHF
CDR3 DNA: TGTGCCAGCAGCCGACAGATCAATCAGCCCCAGCATTTT

J gene: TRBJ1-6
clone size: -
D gene: -
V gene: TRBV21-1
CDR3 protein: CASSKVQDSPLHF
CDR3 DNA: TGTGCCAGCAGCAAAGTACAGGATTCACCCCTCCACTTT

J gene: TRBJ1-4
clone size: -
D gene: -
V gene: TRBV12-5
CDR3 protein: CASGLARGATNEKLFF
CDR3 DNA: TGTGCTAGTGGTTTGGCAAGGGGGGCAACTAATGAAAAACTGTTTTTT

J gene: TRBJ1-3
clone size: -
D gene: -
V gene: TRBV4-1
CDR3 protein: CASSQTTGFSGNTIYF
CDR3 DNA: TGCGCCAGCAGCCAAACTACAGGCTTCTCTGGAAACACCATATATTTT

J gene: TRBJ1-4
clone size: -
D gene: -
V gene: TRBV6-6
CDR3 protein: CASSYDPNEKLFF
CDR3 DNA: TGTGCCAGCAGTTACGACCCAAATGAAAAACTGTTTTTT

J gene: TRBJ1-2
clone size: once
D gene: -
V gene: TRBV6-1
CDR3 protein: CASGNPGGLVYGYTF
CDR3 DNA: TGTGCCAGCGGCAACCCGGGGGGGCTAGTCTATGGCTACACCTTC

J gene: TRBJ2-3
clone size: once
D gene: -
V gene: TRBV6-1
CDR3 protein: CASSERRGDTQYF
CDR3 DNA: TGTGCCAGCAGTGAGCGTAGGGGGGATACGCAGTATTTT

J gene: TRBJ1-1
clone size: -
D gene: -
V gene: TRBV7-2
CDR3 protein: CASSLGPRDGKAFF
CDR3 DNA: TGTGCCAGCAGCTTGGGGCCCCGGGACGGTAAAGCTTTCTTT

J gene: TRBJ1-2
clone size: -
D gene: TRBD1
V gene: TRBV19
CDR3 protein: CASSAGDRAYLSGGYTF
CDR3 DNA: TGTGCCAGTAGTGCGGGGGACAGGGCCTACCTATCGGGCGGCTACACCTTC

J gene: TRBJ2-7
clone size: -
D gene: TRBD1
V gene: TRBV19
CDR3 protein: CASSGQGGYEQYF
CDR3 DNA: TGTGCCAGTAGCGGACAGGGGGGTTACGAGCAGTACTTC

J gene: TRBJ2-2
clone size: -
D gene: -
V gene: TRBV18
CDR3 protein: CASSPSGCFDHRGAVF
CDR3 DNA: TGTGCCAGCTCACCATCGGGGTGTTTCGACCACCGGGGAGCTGTTTTT

J gene: TRBJ2-3
clone size: -
D gene: -
V gene: TRBV5-1
CDR3 protein: CASSLEGDTQYF
CDR3 DNA: TGCGCCAGCAGCTTGGAAGGCGATACGCAGTATTTT

J gene: TRBJ2-7
clone size: -
D gene: TRBD2
V gene: TRBV5-4
CDR3 protein: CASSLGSGRGSYEQYF
CDR3 DNA: TGTGCCAGCAGCTTGGGTAGCGGGAGGGGCTCCTACGAGCAGTACTTC

J gene: TRBJ2-3
clone size: -
D gene: -
V gene: TRBV19
CDR3 protein: CASTRGGTDTQYF
CDR3 DNA: TGTGCCAGTACGAGGGGGGGCACAGATACGCAGTATTTT

J gene: TRBJ1-6
clone size: -
D gene: -
V gene: TRBV30
CDR3 protein: CAWSLAVNSPLHF
CDR3 DNA: TGTGCCTGGAGCCTGGCAGTTAATTCACCCCTCCACTTT

J gene: TRBJ2-1
clone size: -
D gene: -
V gene: TRBV21-1
CDR3 protein: CASKPLIAGDYNEQFF
CDR3 DNA: TGTGCCAGCAAACCCCTGATAGCGGGGGATTACAATGAGCAGTTCTTC

J gene: TRBJ1-6
clone size: -
D gene: -
V gene: TRBV10-3
CDR3 protein: CAISDPKQVHSPLHF
CDR3 DNA: TGTGCCATCAGTGATCCCAAACAGGTCCATTCACCCCTCCACTTT

J gene: TRBJ2-5
clone size: -
D gene: -
V gene: TRBV6-5
CDR3 protein: CASSYSPSQEETQYF
CDR3 DNA: TGTGCCAGCAGTTACTCCCCGTCCCAGGAGGAGACCCAGTACTTC

J gene: TRBJ2-2
clone size: -
D gene: TRBD1
V gene: TRBV5-8
CDR3 protein: CASSPVGTGSGELFF
CDR3 DNA: TGTGCCAGCAGCCCGGTGGGGACAGGGTCCGGGGAGCTGTTTTTT

J gene: TRBJ1-6
clone size: -
D gene: TRBD1
V gene: TRBV5-1
CDR3 protein: CASSVIRDRGPPSYNSPLHF
CDR3 DNA: TGCGCCAGCAGCGTAATTCGGGACAGGGGACCTCCCTCTTATAATTCACCCCTCCACTTT